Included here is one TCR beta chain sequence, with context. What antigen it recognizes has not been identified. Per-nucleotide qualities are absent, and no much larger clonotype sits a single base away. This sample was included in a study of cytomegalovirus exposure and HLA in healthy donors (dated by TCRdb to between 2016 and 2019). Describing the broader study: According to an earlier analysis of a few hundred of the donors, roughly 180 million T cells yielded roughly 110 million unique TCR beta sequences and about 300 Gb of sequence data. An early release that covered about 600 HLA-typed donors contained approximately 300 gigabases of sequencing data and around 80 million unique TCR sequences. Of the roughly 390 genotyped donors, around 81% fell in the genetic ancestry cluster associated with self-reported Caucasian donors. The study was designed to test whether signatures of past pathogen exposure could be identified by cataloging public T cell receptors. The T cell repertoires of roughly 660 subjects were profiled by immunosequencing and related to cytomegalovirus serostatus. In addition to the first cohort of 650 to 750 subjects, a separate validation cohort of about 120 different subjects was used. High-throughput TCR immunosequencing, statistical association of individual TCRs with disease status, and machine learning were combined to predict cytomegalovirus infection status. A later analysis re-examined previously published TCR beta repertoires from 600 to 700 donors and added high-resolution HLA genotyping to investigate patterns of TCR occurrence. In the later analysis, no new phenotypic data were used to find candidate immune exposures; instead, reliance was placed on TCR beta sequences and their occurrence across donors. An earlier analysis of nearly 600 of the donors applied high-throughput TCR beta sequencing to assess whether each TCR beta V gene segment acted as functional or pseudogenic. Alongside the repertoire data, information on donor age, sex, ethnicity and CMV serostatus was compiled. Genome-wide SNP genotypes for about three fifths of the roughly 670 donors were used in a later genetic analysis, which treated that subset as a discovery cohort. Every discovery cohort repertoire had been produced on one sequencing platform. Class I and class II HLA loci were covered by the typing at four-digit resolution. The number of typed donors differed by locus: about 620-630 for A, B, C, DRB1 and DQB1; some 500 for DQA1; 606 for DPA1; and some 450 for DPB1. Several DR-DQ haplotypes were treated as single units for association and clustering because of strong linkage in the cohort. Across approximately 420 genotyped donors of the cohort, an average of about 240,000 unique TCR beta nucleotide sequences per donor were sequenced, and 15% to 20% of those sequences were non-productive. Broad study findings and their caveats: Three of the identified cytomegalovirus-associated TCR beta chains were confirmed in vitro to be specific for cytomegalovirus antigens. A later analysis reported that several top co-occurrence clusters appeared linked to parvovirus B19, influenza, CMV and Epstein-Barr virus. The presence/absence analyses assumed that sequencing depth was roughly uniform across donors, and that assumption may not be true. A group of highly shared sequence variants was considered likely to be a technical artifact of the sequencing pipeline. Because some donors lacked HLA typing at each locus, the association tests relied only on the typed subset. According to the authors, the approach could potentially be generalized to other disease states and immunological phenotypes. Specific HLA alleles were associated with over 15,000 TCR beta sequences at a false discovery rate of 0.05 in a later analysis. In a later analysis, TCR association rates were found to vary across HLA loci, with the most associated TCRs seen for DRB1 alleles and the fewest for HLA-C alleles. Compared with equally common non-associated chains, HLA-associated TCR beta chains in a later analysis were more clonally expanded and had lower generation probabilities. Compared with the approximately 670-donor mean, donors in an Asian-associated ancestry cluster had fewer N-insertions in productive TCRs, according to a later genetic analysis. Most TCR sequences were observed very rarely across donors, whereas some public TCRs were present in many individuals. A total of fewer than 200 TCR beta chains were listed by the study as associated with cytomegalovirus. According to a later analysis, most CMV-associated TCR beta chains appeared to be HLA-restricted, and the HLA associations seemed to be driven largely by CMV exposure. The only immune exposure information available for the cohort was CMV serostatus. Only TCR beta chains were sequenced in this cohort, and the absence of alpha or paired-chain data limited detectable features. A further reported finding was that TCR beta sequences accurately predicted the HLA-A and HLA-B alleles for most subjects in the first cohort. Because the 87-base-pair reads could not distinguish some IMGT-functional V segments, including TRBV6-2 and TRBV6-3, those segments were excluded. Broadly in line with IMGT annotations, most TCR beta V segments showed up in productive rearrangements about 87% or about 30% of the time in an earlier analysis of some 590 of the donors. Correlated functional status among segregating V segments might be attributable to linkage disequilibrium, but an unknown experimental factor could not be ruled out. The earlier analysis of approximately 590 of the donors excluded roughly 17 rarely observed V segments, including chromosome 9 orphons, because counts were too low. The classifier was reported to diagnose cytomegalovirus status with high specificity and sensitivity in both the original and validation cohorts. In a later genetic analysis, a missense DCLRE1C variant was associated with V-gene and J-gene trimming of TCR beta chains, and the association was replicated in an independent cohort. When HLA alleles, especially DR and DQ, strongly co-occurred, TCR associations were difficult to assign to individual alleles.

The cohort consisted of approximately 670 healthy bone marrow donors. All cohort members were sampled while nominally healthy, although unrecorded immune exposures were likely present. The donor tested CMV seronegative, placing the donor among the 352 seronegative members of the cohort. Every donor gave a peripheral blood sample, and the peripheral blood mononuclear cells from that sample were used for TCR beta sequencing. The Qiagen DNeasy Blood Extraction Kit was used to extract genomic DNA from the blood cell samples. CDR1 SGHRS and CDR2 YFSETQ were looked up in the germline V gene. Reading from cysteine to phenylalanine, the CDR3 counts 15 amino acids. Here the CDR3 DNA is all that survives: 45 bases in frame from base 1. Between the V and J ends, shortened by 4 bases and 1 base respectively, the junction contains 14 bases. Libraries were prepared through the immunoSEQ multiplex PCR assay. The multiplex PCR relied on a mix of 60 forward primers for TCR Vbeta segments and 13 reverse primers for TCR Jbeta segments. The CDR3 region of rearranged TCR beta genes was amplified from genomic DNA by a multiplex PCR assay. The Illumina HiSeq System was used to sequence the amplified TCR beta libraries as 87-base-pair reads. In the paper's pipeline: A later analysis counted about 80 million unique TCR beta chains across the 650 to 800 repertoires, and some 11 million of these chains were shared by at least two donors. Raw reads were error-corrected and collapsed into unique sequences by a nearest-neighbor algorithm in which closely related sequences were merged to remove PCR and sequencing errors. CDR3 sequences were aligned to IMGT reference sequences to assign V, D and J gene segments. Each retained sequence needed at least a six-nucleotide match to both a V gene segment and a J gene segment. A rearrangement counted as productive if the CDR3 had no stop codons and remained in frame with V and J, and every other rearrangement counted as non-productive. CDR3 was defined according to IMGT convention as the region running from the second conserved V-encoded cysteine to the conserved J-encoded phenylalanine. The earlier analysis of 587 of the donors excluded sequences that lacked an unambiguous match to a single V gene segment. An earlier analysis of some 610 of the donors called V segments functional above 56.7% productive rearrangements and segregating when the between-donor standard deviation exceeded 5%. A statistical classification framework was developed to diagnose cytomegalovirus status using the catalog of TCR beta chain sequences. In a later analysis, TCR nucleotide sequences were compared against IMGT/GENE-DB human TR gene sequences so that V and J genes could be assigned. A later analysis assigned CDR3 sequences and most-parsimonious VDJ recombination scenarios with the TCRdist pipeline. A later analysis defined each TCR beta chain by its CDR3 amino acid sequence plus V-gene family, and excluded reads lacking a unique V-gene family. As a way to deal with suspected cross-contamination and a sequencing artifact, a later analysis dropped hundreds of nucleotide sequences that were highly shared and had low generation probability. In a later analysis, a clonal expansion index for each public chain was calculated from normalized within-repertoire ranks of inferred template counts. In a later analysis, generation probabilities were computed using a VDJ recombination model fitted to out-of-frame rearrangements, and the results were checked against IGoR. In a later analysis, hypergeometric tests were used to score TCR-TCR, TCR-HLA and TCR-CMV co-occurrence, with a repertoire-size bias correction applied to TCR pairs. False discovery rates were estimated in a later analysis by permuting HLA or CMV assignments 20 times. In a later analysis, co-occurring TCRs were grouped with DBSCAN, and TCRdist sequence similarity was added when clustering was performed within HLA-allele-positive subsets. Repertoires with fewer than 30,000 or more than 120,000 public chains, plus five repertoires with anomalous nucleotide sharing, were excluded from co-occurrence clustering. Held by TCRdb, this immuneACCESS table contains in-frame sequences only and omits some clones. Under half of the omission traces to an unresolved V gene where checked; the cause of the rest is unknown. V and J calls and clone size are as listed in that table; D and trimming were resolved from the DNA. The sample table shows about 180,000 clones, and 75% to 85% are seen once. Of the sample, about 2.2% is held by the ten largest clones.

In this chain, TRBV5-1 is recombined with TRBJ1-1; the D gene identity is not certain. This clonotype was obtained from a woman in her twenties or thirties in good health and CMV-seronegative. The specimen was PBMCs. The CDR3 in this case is CASSVKLGANTEAFF. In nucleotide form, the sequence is TGCGCCAGCAGCGTGAAGTTGGGAGCGAACACTGAAGCTTTCTTT.